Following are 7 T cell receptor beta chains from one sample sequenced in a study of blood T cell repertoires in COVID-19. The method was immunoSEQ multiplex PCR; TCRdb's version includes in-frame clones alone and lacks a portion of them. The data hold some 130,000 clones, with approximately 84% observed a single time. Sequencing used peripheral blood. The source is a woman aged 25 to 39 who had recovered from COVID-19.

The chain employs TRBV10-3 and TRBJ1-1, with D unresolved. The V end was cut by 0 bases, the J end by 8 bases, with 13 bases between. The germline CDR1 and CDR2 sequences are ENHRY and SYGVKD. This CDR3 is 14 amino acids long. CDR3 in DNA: TGTGCCATCAGTGAGTCTGGAGGCGGCGCGGAAGCTTTCTTT. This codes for CAISESGGGAEAFF.

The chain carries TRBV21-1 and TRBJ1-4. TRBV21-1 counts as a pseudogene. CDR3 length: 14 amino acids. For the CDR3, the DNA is TGTGCCAGCAGCGAAGACGGAGATAATGAAAAACTGTTTTTT. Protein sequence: CASSEDGDNEKLFF.

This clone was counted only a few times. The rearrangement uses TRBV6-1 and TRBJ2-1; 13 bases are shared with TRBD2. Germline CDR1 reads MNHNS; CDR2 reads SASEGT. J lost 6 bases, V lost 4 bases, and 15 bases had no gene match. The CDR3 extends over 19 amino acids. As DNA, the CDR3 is TGTGCCAGCAGTGCCCCTGGACTAGGACTAGCGGGAGTGGGCAATGAGCAGTTCTTC. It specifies CASSAPGLGLAGVGNEQFF.

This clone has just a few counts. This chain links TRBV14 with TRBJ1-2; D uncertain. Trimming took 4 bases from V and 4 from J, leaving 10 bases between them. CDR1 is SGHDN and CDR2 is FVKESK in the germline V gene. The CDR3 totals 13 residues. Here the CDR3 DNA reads TGTGCCAGCAGCCCAATTCGGGGCTATGGCTACACCTTC. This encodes CASSPIRGYGYTF.

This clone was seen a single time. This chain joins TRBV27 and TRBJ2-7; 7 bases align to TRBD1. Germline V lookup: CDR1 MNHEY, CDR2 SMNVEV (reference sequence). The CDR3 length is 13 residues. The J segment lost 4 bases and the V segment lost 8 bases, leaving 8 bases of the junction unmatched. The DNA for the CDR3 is TGTGCCAGCGCGCCGGGACAGAGGTACGAGCAGTACTTC. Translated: CASAPGQRYEQYF.

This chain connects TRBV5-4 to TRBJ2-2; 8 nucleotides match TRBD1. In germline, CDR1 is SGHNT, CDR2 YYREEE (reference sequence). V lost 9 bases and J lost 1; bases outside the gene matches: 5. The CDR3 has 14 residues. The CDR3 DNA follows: TGTGCCACGCTAGGACAGGGGAACACCGGGGAGCTGTTTTTT. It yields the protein CATLGQGNTGELFF.

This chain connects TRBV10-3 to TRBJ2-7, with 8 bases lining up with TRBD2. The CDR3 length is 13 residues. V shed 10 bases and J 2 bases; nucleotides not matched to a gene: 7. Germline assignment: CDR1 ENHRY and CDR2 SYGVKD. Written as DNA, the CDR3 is TGTGCCACAAGCGTCGGGGGGGCCTACGAGCAGTACTTC. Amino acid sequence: CATSVGGAYEQYF.